Below, 15 T cell receptor beta chains from the same sample are listed, as sequenced in a study of T cells in localized non-small cell lung cancer. Repertoires were generated with immunoSEQ multiplex PCR, while TCRdb's copy carries only in-frame clones and drops some. The table records roughly 32,000 clones, approximately 86% of them present only once. The starting material was peripheral blood mononuclear cells, obtained before any cancer treatment. The receptors originated from a woman aged 40-69 years with stage III lung adenocarcinoma.

This chain connects TRBV19 to TRBJ1-2; maybe TRBD1 (6 bases). The germline V gene encodes CDR1 LNHDA and CDR2 SQIVND (reference sequence). CDR3 length equals 15 residues. V dropped 3 bases and J dropped 6 bases, with 17 bases sitting between them. The CDR3 protein is CASSMMRGADNGYTF. The CDR3, as DNA: TGTGCCAGTAGTATGATGAGGGGGGCCGATAATGGCTACACCTTC.

This clone was detected once. The V gene is TRBV30, the J gene TRBJ1-6, with D maybe TRBD1 (5 bases). Per the germline V gene, CDR1 is GTSNPN and CDR2 is SVGIG (reference sequence). V lost 5 bases and J 4 bases, leaving 15 bases between the germline ends. CDR3 length: 15 amino acids. The CDR3 loop reads CAWGQRDSYNSPLHF. CDR3 nucleotides: TGTGCCTGGGGTCAGAGAGACAGTTATAATTCACCCCTCCACTTT.

This rearrangement joins TRBV30 to TRBJ1-2; TRBD1 aligns across 12 bases. Germline CDR1 reads GTSNPN; CDR2 reads SVGIG (reference sequence). This CDR3 comprises 17 residues. After removal of 1 base from V and 0 bases from J, the junction contained 6 bases not matched to a gene. The CDR3 nucleotides read TGTGCCTGGAGTGGAGGGGACAGGGGGCCTACTAACTATGGCTACACCTTC. Translation gives CAWSGGDRGPTNYGYTF.

This chain links TRBV5-1 with TRBJ1-2, with D possibly TRBD1 on 6 matching bases. The CDR3 is 12 amino acids. Germline V gene data show CDR1 as SGHRS and CDR2 as YFSETQ. V lost 6 bases, J lost 4 bases, and 10 bases lay in between. The CDR3 DNA follows: TGCGCCAGCATGGGGGGCTCCTATGGCTACACCTTC. Protein sequence: CASMGGSYGYTF.

This clone has only a few counts. The CDR3 sequence: CASSAPGTSYGDGYTF. CDR3 sequence (DNA): TGTGCCAGCAGTGCTCCCGGGACATCCTACGGGGATGGCTACACCTTC. The gene calls are TRBV6-1 and TRBJ1-2, with D possibly being TRBD1 (6 bases). Trimming left V 4 bases short and J 6 bases short, with 21 bases between. The CDR3 covers 16 residues. Germline CDR1 reads MNHNS; CDR2 reads SASEGT.

The sample holds one count of this clone. The CDR3 region has the DNA TGTGCCAGCAGTTACCGGACTAGCGGTATCAATGAGCAGTTCTTC. Translated: CASSYRTSGINEQFF. The genes are TRBV6-5 and TRBJ2-1, with 10 bases matching TRBD2. The CDR3 has 15 amino acids. CDR1 is MNHEY, CDR2 SVGAGI, per germline. The V gene end was trimmed by 2 bases and the J gene end by 6 bases; junction bases not matched to a gene: 4.

The chain is built from TRBV6-1 and TRBJ2-7; TRBD2 agrees at 10 bases. CDR1 MNHNS and CDR2 SASEGT come from the germline V gene. The CDR3 is 13 residues long. The V segment lost 7 bases and the J segment 6 bases; nucleotides outside the gene matches: 6. The CDR3 DNA follows: TGTGCCAGCATTACTAGCGGGGTCTCCGAGCAGTACTTC. Its protein is CASITSGVSEQYF.

The genes are TRBV29-1 and TRBJ2-5; 10 bases align to TRBD2. This CDR3 is 13 amino acids long. The V and J ends lost 3 bases and 5 bases, in that order; junction bases with no gene match: 3. Germline CDR1 reads SQVTM; CDR2 reads ANQGSEA. Written as DNA, the CDR3 is TGCAGCGTTGACACTAGCGGGATGGAGACCCAGTACTTC. This codes for CSVDTSGMETQYF. The variable domain in full, completed from reference TRBV29-1 and TRBJ2-5, reads SAVISQKPSRDICQRGTSLTIQCQVDSQVTMMFWYRQQPGQSLTLIATANQGSEATYESGFVIDKFPISRPNLTFSTLTVSNMSPEDSSIYLCSVDTSGMETQYFGPGTRLLVL.

This sequence joins TRBV7-7 and TRBJ2-1; 9 bases align to TRBD1. The CDR3 runs 13 residues. CDR1 and CDR2 from the germline V gene are SSHAT and FNYEAQ (reference sequence). The CDR3 coding sequence is TGTGCTAGCGGCCGGGACAGGGACAATGAGCAGTTCTTC. This gives the protein CASGRDRDNEQFF.

Details on this clone: Distinct nucleotide sequences in the sample also encode this CDR3. The genes are TRBV6-4 and TRBJ2-5; D is unclear. The CDR3 contains 13 residues. The germline CDR1 and CDR2 sequences are MRHNA and SNTAGT. V lost 6 bases and J lost 2, with 10 bases in between. CDR3 sequence reads: CASSPEPQETQYF. For the CDR3, the DNA is TGTGCCAGCAGCCCAGAACCTCAAGAGACCCAGTACTTC.

The chain combines TRBV4-2 with TRBJ1-4; 9 nucleotides line up with TRBD1. J gave up 4 bases and V 3 bases, and 6 bases lay outside the gene matches. Germline-derived CDR1 and CDR2 are LGHNA and YNFKEQ. The CDR3 contains 16 residues. The CDR3 sequence: CASSHDTGGRNEKLFF. Here the CDR3 DNA reads TGTGCCAGCAGCCACGATACAGGGGGCCGTAATGAAAAACTGTTTTTT.

This chain uses TRBV5-4 with TRBJ2-3; D remains ambiguous. Trimming took off 6 bases at V and 1 base at J, with 12 bases between the two ends. This CDR3 contains 14 residues. Per the germline V gene, CDR1 is SGHNT and CDR2 is YYREEE (reference sequence). The CDR3 DNA reads TGTGCCAGCACCCCGGACCTGGGCACAGATACGCAGTATTTT. Its translation: CASTPDLGTDTQYF.

This chain joins TRBV27 and TRBJ1-4, with D unresolved. Germline V gives CDR1 MNHEY, CDR2 SMNVEV (reference sequence). The CDR3 runs to 12 residues. The ends were cut back, 3 bases at V and 7 bases at J, with 6 bases in the middle. The CDR3 is CASSFTREKLFF. For the CDR3, the DNA is TGTGCCAGCAGTTTTACACGTGAAAAACTGTTTTTT.

The chain has TRBV7-9 and TRBJ1-3; no clear D gene. The CDR3 sequence is 17 residues long. V gave up 6 bases and J gave up 0 bases, with 18 bases separating them. Germline values: CDR1 SEHNR, CDR2 FQNEAQ (reference sequence). The CDR3 DNA reads TGTGCCAGCAGTTCCCCACCGCGACTGAGCTCTGGAAACACCATATATTTT. Amino acid sequence: CASSSPPRLSSGNTIYF. The whole variable domain, remainder taken from reference TRBV7-9 and TRBJ1-3, is DTGVSQNPRHKITKRGQNVTFRCDPISEHNRLYWYRQTLGQGPEFLTYFQNEAQLEKSRLLSDRFSAERPKGSFSTLEIQRTEQGDSAMYLCASSSPPRLSSGNTIYFGEGSWLTVV.

The chain links TRBV19 to TRBJ1-3; D is unresolved. The CDR3 extends over 17 amino acids. Trimming took off 3 bases at V and 0 bases at J, with 15 bases between the two ends. CDR1 LNHDA and CDR2 SQIVND come from the germline V gene (reference sequence). The CDR3 reads CASSIGGGPNSGNTIYF. CDR3 coding DNA: TGTGCCAGTAGTATTGGAGGAGGCCCCAACTCTGGAAACACCATATATTTT.